This T cell receptor beta chain originates from a study of response to subunit inactivated influenza vaccine. Overall study findings and caveats: Seasonal influenza vaccination, on each occasion, was suggested by the authors to recruit few new T cells.

This clonotype was counted a few times. Antigen specificity is unknown. Germline V gene data show CDR1 as ENHRY and CDR2 as SYGVKD. Deletions cut 4 bases from V and 1 base from J, with 17 bases between. This CDR3 contains 17 residues. A single record per CDR3 protein comes from TCRdb applying MiXCR to the RT-PCR reads. The top ten clones hold approximately 12% of a sample with some 480,000 distinct CDR3 sequences, about a tenth of them seen once. This sequence originates from a man aged 45 to 65 who received an inactivated influenza vaccine. This specimen was PBMCs from blood, taken 45 days after vaccination. This chain joins TRBV10-3 and TRBJ2-4; D is unclear. As DNA, the CDR3 is TGTGCCATCAGTGGCCATTACGGAAAAGAGGCCAAAAACATTCAGTACTTC. It codes for CAISGHYGKEAKNIQYF.